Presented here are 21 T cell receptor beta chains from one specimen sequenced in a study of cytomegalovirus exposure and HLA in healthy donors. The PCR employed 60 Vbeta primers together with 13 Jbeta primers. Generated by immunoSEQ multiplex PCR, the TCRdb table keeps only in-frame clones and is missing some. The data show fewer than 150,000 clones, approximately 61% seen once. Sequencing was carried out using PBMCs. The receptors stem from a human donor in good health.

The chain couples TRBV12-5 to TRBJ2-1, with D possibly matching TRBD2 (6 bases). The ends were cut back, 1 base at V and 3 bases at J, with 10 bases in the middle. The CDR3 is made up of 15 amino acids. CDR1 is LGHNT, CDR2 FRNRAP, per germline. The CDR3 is CASGLGGGYYNEQFF. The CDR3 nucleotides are TGTGCTAGTGGTTTGGGAGGAGGGTACTACAATGAGCAGTTCTTC. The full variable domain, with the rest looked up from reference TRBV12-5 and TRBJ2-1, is DARVTQTPRHKVTEMGQEVTMRCQPILGHNTVFWYRQTMMQGLELLAYFRNRAPLDDSGMPKDRFSAEMPDATLATLKIQPSEPRDSAVYFCASGLGGGYYNEQFFGPGTRLTVL.

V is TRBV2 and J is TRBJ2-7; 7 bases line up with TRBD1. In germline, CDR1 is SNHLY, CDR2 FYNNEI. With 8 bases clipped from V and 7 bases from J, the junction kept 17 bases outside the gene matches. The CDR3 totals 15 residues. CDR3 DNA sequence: TGTGCCAGCTCCCCCCTACAGGGGCTGGTGGGAGAGCAGTACTTC. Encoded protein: CASSPLQGLVGEQYF.

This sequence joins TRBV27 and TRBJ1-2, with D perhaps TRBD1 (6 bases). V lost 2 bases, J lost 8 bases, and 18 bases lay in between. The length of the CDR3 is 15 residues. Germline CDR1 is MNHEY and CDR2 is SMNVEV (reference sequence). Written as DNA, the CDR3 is TGTGCCAGCAGTTTACAGGGGATCGAGAGAGGCGGCTACACCTTC. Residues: CASSLQGIERGGYTF.

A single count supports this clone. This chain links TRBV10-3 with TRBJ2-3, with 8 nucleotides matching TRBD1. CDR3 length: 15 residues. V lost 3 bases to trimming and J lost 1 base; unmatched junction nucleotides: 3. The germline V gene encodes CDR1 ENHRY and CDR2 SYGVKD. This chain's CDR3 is CAISDPTGGTDTQYF. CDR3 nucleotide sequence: TGTGCCATCAGTGACCCGACAGGGGGCACAGATACGCAGTATTTT.

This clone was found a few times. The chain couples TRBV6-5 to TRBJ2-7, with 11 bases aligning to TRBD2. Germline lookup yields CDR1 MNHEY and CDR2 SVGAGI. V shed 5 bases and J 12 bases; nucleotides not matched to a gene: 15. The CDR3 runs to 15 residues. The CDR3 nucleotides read TGTGCCAGCAGTAGAGGACTAGCGGGTTTTTTTCTCTGGTACTTC. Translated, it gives CASSRGLAGFFLWYF.

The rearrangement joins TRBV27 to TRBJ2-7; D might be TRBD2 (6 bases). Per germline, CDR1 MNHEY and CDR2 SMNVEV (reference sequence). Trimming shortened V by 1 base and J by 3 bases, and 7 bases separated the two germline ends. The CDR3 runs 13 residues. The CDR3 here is CASSLWRDYEQYF. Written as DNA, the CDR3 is TGTGCCAGCAGTTTATGGCGGGACTACGAGCAGTACTTC.

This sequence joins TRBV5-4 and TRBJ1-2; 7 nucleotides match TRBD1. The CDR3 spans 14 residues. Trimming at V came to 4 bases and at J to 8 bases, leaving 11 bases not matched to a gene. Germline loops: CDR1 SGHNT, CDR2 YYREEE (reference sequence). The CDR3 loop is CASSQKTGTIGYTF. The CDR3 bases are TGTGCCAGCAGCCAGAAGACAGGGACAATCGGCTACACCTTC.

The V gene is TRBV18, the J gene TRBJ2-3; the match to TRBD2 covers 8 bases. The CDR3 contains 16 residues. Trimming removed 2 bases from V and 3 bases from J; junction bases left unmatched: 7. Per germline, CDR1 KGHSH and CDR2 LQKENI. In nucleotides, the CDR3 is TGTGCCAGCTCACCAAGCGGGAGAGGAGCGACAGATACGCAGTATTTT. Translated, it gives CASSPSGRGATDTQYF.

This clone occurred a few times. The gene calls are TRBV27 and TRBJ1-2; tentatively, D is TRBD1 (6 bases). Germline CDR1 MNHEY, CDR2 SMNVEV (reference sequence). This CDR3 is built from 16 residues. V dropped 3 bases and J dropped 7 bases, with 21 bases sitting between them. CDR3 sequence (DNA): TGTGCCAGCAGTTTCCTCCCTTCCGGGACATCTCTTGGCTACACCTTC. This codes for CASSFLPSGTSLGYTF.

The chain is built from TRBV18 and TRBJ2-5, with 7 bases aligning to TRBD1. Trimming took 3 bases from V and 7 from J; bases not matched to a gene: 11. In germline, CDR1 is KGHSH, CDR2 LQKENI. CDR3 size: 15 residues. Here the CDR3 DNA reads TGTGCCAGCTCACCTAAAGACAGGGCCGGTGGGACCCAGTACTTC. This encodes CASSPKDRAGGTQYF.

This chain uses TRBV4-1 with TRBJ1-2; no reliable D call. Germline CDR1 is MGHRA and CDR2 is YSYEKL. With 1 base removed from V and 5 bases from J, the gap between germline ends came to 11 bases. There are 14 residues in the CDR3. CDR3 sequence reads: CASSQVWRQYGYTF. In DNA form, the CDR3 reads TGCGCCAGCAGCCAAGTTTGGAGGCAGTATGGCTACACCTTC.

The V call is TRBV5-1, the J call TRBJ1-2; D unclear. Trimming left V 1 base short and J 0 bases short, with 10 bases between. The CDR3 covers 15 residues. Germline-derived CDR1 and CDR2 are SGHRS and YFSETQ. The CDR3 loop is CASSLRTSANYGYTF. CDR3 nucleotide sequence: TGCGCCAGCAGCTTGAGGACTTCTGCTAACTATGGCTACACCTTC.

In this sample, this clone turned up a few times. The CDR3 DNA sequence: TGTGCCAGCAGACCCGCCGGAGTCCCCCCCTACGAGCAGTACTTC. Translation: CASRPAGVPPYEQYF. This sequence joins TRBV27 and TRBJ2-7, with D unclear. Germline CDR1 reads MNHEY; CDR2 reads SMNVEV (reference sequence). Deletions cut 6 bases from V and 2 bases from J, with 17 bases between. CDR3 length: 15 amino acids.

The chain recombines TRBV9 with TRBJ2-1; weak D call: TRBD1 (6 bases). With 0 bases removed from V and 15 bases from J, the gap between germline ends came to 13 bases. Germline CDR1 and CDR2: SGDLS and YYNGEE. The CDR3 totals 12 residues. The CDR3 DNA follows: TGTGCCAGCAGCGTAGGAGGGGGTCGTCTGTTCTTC. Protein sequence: CASSVGGGRLFF.

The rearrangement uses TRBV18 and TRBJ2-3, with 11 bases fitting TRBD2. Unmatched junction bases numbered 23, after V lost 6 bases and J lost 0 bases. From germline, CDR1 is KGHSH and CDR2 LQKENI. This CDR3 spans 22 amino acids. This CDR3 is CASSPDNSLLAGEGGSTDTQYF. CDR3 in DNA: TGTGCCAGCTCTCCAGATAACTCCCTACTAGCGGGAGAGGGGGGAAGCACAGATACGCAGTATTTT.

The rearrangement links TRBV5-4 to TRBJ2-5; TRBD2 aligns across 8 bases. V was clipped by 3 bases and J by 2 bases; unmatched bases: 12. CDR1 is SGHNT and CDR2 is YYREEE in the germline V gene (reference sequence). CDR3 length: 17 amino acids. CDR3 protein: CASSSRGSGIQQETQYF. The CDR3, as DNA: TGTGCCAGCAGCTCCCGGGGTAGCGGGATTCAACAAGAGACCCAGTACTTC.

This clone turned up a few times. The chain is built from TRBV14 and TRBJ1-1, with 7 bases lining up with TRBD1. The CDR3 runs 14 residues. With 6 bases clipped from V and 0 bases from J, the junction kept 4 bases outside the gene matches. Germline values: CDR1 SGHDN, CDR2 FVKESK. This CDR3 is CASSPDRVNTEAFF. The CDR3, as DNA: TGTGCCAGCAGTCCTGACAGGGTGAACACTGAAGCTTTCTTT.

The CDR3 coding sequence is TGTGCCAGTAGTATGGGGGGTAGGGAGACCCAGTACTTC. Translation gives CASSMGGRETQYF. The chain employs TRBV19 and TRBJ2-5; D possibly corresponds to TRBD2 (6 bases). V lost 3 bases and J 5 bases, leaving 10 bases between the germline ends. The CDR3 has 13 residues. Looked up from germline, CDR1 is LNHDA and CDR2 is SQIVND (reference sequence).

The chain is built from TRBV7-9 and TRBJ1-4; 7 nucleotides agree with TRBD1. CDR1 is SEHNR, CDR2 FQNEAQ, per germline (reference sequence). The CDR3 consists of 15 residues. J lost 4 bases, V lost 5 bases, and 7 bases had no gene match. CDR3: CASSAATGLNEKLFF. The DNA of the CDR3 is TGTGCCAGCAGCGCCGCGACAGGGCTTAATGAAAAACTGTTTTTT.

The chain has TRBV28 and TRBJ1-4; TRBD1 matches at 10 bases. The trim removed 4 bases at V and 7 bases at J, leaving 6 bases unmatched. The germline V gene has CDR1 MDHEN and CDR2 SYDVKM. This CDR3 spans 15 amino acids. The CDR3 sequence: CASSSGQGRVEKLFF. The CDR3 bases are TGTGCCAGCAGTTCGGGACAGGGGCGAGTTGAAAAACTGTTTTTT.

In DNA, the CDR3 is TGTGCCAGTAGCCCACCGGGACAGGGGTACTACGAGCAGTACTTC. This translates into CASSPPGQGYYEQYF. V gene TRBV19 combines with J gene TRBJ2-7, with TRBD1 matching over 10 bases. CDR1 LNHDA and CDR2 SQIVND come from the germline V gene (reference sequence). The CDR3 runs to 15 residues. With V trimmed by 6 bases and J by 3 bases, 8 bases remained unmatched. The full variable domain, its missing parts supplied by reference TRBV19 and TRBJ2-7, is DGGITQSPKYLFRKEGQNVTLSCEQNLNHDAMYWYRQDPGQGLRLIYYSQIVNDFQKGDIAEGYSVSREKKESFPLTVTSAQKNPTAFYLCASSPPGQGYYEQYFGPGTRLTVT.